What follows describes a single TCR beta chain. As yet, its antigen is unknown. The PCR was carried out with 60 Vbeta primers and 13 Jbeta primers. Repertoires were generated with immunoSEQ multiplex PCR, while TCRdb's copy carries only in-frame clones and drops some. The top ten clones hold around 1.4% of a sample with about 190,000 clones, around 86% of them seen once. This sample stems from a study of cytomegalovirus exposure and HLA in healthy donors. There are 14 residues in the CDR3. V was shortened by 3 bases and J by 4 bases, with 10 bases between the two germline ends. Per germline, CDR1 MRHNA and CDR2 SNTAGT. Notes on the study in general: In a later analysis, across HLA loci, associated TCR counts were highest for DRB1, lowest for HLA-C. Looking again later, the authors saw that most CMV-associated TCR beta chains seemed HLA-restricted.

The sequence was collected from a man in his thirties or forties in good health and CMV-seronegative. The genes are TRBV6-4 and TRBJ2-4; D perhaps matches TRBD2 (5 bases). The specimen was PBMCs. CDR3 sequence reads: CASSEWRRKNIQYF. As DNA, the CDR3 is TGTGCCAGCAGTGAATGGAGGAGGAAAAACATTCAGTACTTC.